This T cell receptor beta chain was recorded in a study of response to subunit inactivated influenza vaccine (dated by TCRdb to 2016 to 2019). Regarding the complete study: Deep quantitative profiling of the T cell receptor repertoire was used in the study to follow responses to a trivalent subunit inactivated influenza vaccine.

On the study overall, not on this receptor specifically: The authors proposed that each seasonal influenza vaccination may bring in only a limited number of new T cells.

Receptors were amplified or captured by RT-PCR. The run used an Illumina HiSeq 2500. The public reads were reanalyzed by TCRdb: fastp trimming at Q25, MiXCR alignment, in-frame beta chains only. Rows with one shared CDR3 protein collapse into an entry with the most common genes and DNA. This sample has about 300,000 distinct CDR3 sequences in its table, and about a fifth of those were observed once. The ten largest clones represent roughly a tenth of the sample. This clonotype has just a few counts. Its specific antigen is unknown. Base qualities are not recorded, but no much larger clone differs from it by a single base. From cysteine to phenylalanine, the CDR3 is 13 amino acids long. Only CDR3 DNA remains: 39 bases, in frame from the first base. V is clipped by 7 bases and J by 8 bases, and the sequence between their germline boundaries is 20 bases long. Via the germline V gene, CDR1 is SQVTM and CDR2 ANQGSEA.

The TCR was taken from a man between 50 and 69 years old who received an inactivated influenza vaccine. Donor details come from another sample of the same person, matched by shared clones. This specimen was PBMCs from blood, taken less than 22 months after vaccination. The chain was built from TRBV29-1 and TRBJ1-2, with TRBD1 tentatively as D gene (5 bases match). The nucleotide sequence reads TGCAGCGCTTCCGGGGCAGGGTCTGAGGGCTACACCTTC. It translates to CSASGAGSEGYTF.